The clone carrying this TCR beta chain was seen more than once but under ten times. Its antigen is as yet unknown. Using roughly 9.4 ml of fresh peripheral blood, PBMCs were prepared. This entry comes from a study of T cells in Graves' hyperthyroidism and ophthalmopathy. Study results and limitations: Blood shared most expanded thyroid clonotypes above 0.001.

Amplification yielded TCR beta CDR3 regions, with RNA transcripts as the source. When the TCR CDR3 underwent first-round RT-PCR, the HTBI primer set was used. TCRdb called the multiplex PCR reads again in MiXCR, with one record for every CDR3 protein. The repertoire consists of a few hundred thousand distinct CDR3 sequences, with under 15% occurring once and the leading ten covering 15% to 20%. The CDR3 is made up of 18 amino acids. Trimming removed 0 bases from V and 0 bases from J, with 16 bases in between. Germline V gene lookup returns CDR1 MGHRA and CDR2 YSYEKL. The receptor was derived from a woman younger than 30 with Graves' hyperthyroidism. The sequenced material came from blood. J is TRBJ2-3 and V is TRBV4-1; a possible D gene is TRBD2 (5 bases). CDR3 residues: CASSQEGQSGPSTDTQYF. CDR3 DNA sequence: TGCGCCAGCAGCCAAGAAGGGCAGAGCGGACCTAGCACAGATACGCAGTATTTT.